The 3 T cell receptor beta chains below come from one sample, sequenced in a study of T cell repertoires in cytomegalovirus infection (dated by TCRdb to about 2019). The antigens for these receptors are not known. The instrument was an Illumina HiSeq 1500. Starting from the raw public reads, TCRdb applied fastp trimming at Q25, assembled clones with MiXCR and retained in-frame beta chains. Identical CDR3 proteins give one entry, which carries the most common genes and DNA. For this sample the table gives roughly 730,000 distinct CDR3 sequences, of which 30% to 40% were detected only once. Of the sample, around a sixth is held by the ten largest clones. The treatment or condition label for this specimen denotes: in vitro stimulation with specific CMV peptide epitopes to enrich CMV-specific T cells. The specimen comprised cultured PBMCs, sampled from culture after CMV antigen stimulation. These receptors all come from a human donor in good health (CMV status not recorded). Some clones in this sample may be carry-over from other donors' samples.

The chain couples TRBV11-2 to TRBJ2-5; D remains unclear. Germline V gene sequence: CDR1 SGHAT, CDR2 FQNNGV. The length of the CDR3 is 18 residues. V lost 3 bases to trimming and J lost 5 bases, with 25 bases between them. For the CDR3, the DNA is TGTGCCAGCAGCTTCCGAGTGTACAGAGATATTGGTGGGGAGACCCAGTACTTC. As protein: CASSFRVYRDIGGETQYF. The variable domain in full, with the rest retrieved from reference TRBV11-2 and TRBJ2-5, is EAGVAQSPRYKIIEKRQSVAFWCNPISGHATLYWYQQILGQGPKLLIQFQNNGVVDDSQLPKDRFSAERLKGVDSTLKIQPAKLEDSAVYLCASSFRVYRDIGGETQYFGPGTRLLVL.

The chain has TRBV7-6 and TRBJ2-5; TRBD1 is a possible D gene (5 bases). Germline V CDR1 and CDR2: SGHVS, FNYEAQ. CDR3 length equals 15 residues. The ends were cut back, 5 bases at V and 2 bases at J, with 15 bases in the middle. The CDR3 sequence is CASSPPQPGQETQYF. CDR3 in DNA: TGTGCCAGCAGCCCCCCCCAACCAGGGCAAGAGACCCAGTACTTC.

This clonotype was detected only once. The gene calls are TRBV11-3 and TRBJ1-5; D is possibly TRBD1 (5 bases). V shed 1 base and J shed 6 bases, with 13 bases lying between them. The CDR3 spans 15 residues. Germline lookup yields CDR1 SGHNT and CDR2 YENEEA. The CDR3 DNA reads as TGTGCCAGCAGCTTAGGTCCAGGGATTTTTCAGCCCCAGCATTTT. Amino acids: CASSLGPGIFQPQHF.